This TCR beta chain was captured by sequencing in a study of blood T cell repertoires in COVID-19 (dated by TCRdb to the early 2020s). Context from the whole study: Samples covering the acute and convalescent phases of COVID-19 were provided by collaborators in the United States, Italy and Spain. The prospective study material was composed of cDNA or gDNA derived from T cells, B-cell-depleted T cells, or PBMCs. Subjects who had been exposed to COVID-19, were actively infected with it, or had recovered from it provided the deeply sampled blood TCRbeta repertoires that made up the dataset. The repertoires were made available in a free public database intended to serve as a resource for research on the immune response to SARS-CoV-2. Samples came from the ongoing ImmuneRACE study (first 160 participants) plus 1,254 subjects from 6 global collaborators. Nearly every sample came with metadata listing a de-identified subject ID, COVID-19 status, age in years and sex. Where available, HLA class I and class II types were obtained from metadata supplied by the sample provider rather than from assay-based typing.

Concerning this clone itself: Its cognate antigen has yet to be identified. No much larger clone is present one base from it, and per-base qualities are unavailable.

Based on the germline V gene, the CDR1 and CDR2 sequences are ENHRY and SYGVKD. Deletion took 7 bases off V and 0 bases off J, with a span of 11 bases between the germline ends. Measured from the cysteine to the phenylalanine, the CDR3 is 14 residues long. Solely the CDR3 DNA is kept, with 42 bases framed from the first base. Summary of the overall study and its limitations: Clinical and demographic metadata were provided uncurated, with the amount varying by source and participant.

Whole blood was collected in K2EDTA tubes by collaborating institutions according to the institutions' own protocols. For TCRbeta analysis, collaborators shipped samples in one of three forms: frozen whole blood, isolated PBMCs, or DNA extracted from either of those sample types. TCRbeta CDR3 regions were amplified from genomic DNA by means of the immunoSEQ Assay, a bias-controlled multiplex PCR. Turning to the authors' computational methods: Within the assay, amplification of reference gene primers was used to estimate how many nucleated cells each sample contained. Sequence reads were collapsed and filtered to measure the absolute abundance of every unique TCRbeta CDR3 rearrangement. For each sample, productive Simpson clonality was calculated as the square root of Simpson's diversity index over productive rearrangements. In its TCRdb copy, this immuneACCESS table keeps in-frame sequences only and misses some clones. Where compared with another copy, unresolved V genes explain less than half of these, and the others have no known cause. Clone size and the V and J calls come from that table; the DNA yielded D and trimming. For this sample the table gives about 40,000 clones, of which about 80% were detected only once. The ten largest make up approximately 2.5% of the sample.

The sequenced material came from peripheral blood. The chain joins TRBV10-3 to TRBJ2-3; perhaps TRBD2 is the D gene, with 5 bases matching. This receptor was identified in a woman aged 55-75 years with acute or convalescent COVID-19. CDR3 region: CAIKLAASTDTQYF. In nucleotide form, the sequence is TGTGCCATCAAGCTAGCTGCTAGCACAGATACGCAGTATTTT.